Listed below are T cell receptor beta chains from one sample, sequenced in a study of glioma-infiltrating T cells. TCRdb independently ran MiXCR on the multiplex PCR reads; one entry per CDR3 protein. The sample holds a few hundred thousand distinct CDR3 sequences; less than 50% are singletons and the top ten take around 11%. The specimen sequenced was glioma tissue, nonneoplastic brain tissue, or PBMCs (not recorded which). The receptor source for this set is a human donor with low-grade glioma or glioblastoma, undergoing nonglioma brain surgery, or in good health (not recorded which). The CDR3 runs from the conserved cysteine through the conserved F or W. The order of the fields is J gene, D gene, clone size, V gene, CDR3 protein, CDR3 DNA. A D gene is named only where the DNA matches it firmly. Clone size, where shown, is once, few, many, or a class for clones that have expanded.

TRBJ2-7,.,.,TRBV4-1,CASSQELLANEQYF,TGCGCCAGCAGCCAAGAGTTACTAGCCAATGAGCAGTACTTC
TRBJ2-5,.,many,TRBV28,CASSTATGGRETQYF,TGTGCCAGCAGCACTGCAACAGGAGGGAGAGAGACCCAGTACTTC
TRBJ2-1,.,.,TRBV3-1,CASSQGPAGGAYNEQFF,TGTGCCAGCAGCCAAGGTCCAGCGGGCGGAGCCTACAATGAGCAGTTCTTC
TRBJ1-1,.,.,TRBV5-4,CASRLMGTNTEAFF,TGTGCCAGCAGGTTGATGGGGACGAACACTGAAGCTTTCTTT
TRBJ2-2,.,few,TRBV27,CASSLLRPPNTGELFF,TGTGCCAGCAGTTTATTACGGCCCCCGAACACCGGGGAGCTGTTTTTT
TRBJ2-1,TRBD2,many,TRBV20-1,CSARDRLAGRYNEQFF,TGCAGTGCTAGAGACCGACTAGCGGGCCGTTACAATGAGCAGTTCTTC
TRBJ1-5,.,few,TRBV2,CASLGTFNQPQHF,TGTGCCAGCTTAGGGACATTCAATCAGCCCCAGCATTTT
TRBJ2-7,.,few,TRBV11-2,CASTTPEFAYEQYF,TGTGCCAGCACCACACCGGAGTTCGCCTACGAGCAGTACTTC
TRBJ2-5,TRBD2,.,TRBV27,CASSTSTGGGGTQYF,TGTGCCAGCAGTACCTCGACGGGGGGAGGCGGGACCCAGTACTTC
TRBJ2-1,.,few,TRBV18,CASSQIPGILNEQFF,TGTGCCAGCTCACAGATACCCGGGATACTGAATGAGCAGTTCTTC
TRBJ2-1,.,many,TRBV27,CASSEAGLSSYNEQFF,TGTGCCAGCAGTGAGGCGGGGTTAAGCTCCTACAATGAGCAGTTCTTC
TRBJ2-1,.,.,TRBV7-6,CASSDRYNEQFF,TGTGCCAGCAGCGACAGGTACAATGAGCAGTTCTTC
TRBJ2-3,.,.,TRBV6-6,CASRRWGPETDTQYF,TGTGCCAGTCGGCGGTGGGGACCAGAGACAGACACGCAGTATTTT
TRBJ1-1,.,.,TRBV5-1,CASSLTRPTEAFF,TGCGCCAGCAGCTTGACTCGACCCACTGAAGCTTTCTTT
TRBJ2-7,TRBD1,.,TRBV18,CANSLPGQPYEQYF,TGTGCCAACTCTCTTCCGGGACAGCCCTACGAGCAGTACTTC
TRBJ1-6,TRBD1,few,TRBV19,CASSTRQGSSYNSPLHF,TGTGCCAGTAGCACACGACAGGGGAGCTCCTATAATTCACCCCTCCACTTT
TRBJ1-1,.,.,TRBV4-1,CASSQDLYRGGTEAFF,TGCGCCAGCAGCCAAGATCTTTACCGGGGGGGAACTGAAGCTTTCTTT
TRBJ2-3,TRBD2,.,TRBV28,CASSQRLAGATDTQYF,TGTGCCAGCAGCCAAAGACTAGCGGGAGCAACAGATACGCAGTATTTT
TRBJ1-2,.,many,TRBV27,CASSLSDGRYGYTF,TGTGCCAGCAGTTTATCCGACGGCCGCTATGGCTACACCTTC
TRBJ2-5,.,many,TRBV27,CASSRQREETQYF,TGTGCCAGCAGCCGACAGAGGGAAGAGACCCAGTACTTC
TRBJ2-5,.,.,TRBV7-9,CASSLARNGSGTDTQYF,TGTGCCAGCAGCTTAGCGCGAAATGGGAGTGGCACAGATACCCAGTACTTC
TRBJ1-1,.,.,TRBV12-3/TRBV12-4,CASSLAEAAEAFF,TGTGCCAGCAGCCTAGCGGAGGCGGCTGAAGCTTTCTTT
TRBJ1-5,.,.,TRBV4-3,CASSQEPNQPQHF,TGCGCCAGCAGCCAGGAACCCAATCAGCCCCAGCATTTT
TRBJ2-1,TRBD2,many,TRBV6-2/TRBV6-3,CASTPGLAGNEQFF,TGTGCCAGCACTCCGGGACTAGCGGGAAATGAGCAGTTCTTC
TRBJ1-5,.,.,TRBV6-1,CASSSGTENQPQHF,TGTGCCAGCAGTTCCGGGACCGAGAATCAGCCCCAGCATTTT
TRBJ2-7,.,.,TRBV20-1,CSAGSPGHRSYEQYF,TGCAGCGCCGGGAGCCCGGGACACCGCTCCTACGAGCAGTACTTC
TRBJ2-7,TRBD2,many,TRBV20-1,CSAEDPGGPRNEQYF,TGCAGTGCTGAGGACCCGGGAGGGCCTAGAAACGAGCAGTACTTC
TRBJ2-3,TRBD2,few,TRBV20-1,CSAKFGTSALLTDTQYF,TGCAGTGCTAAATTTGGGACTAGCGCCCTACTCACAGATACGCAGTATTTT
TRBJ2-3,TRBD2,.,TRBV28,CASSNLAGEPFTDTQYF,TGTGCCAGCAGTAATCTAGCGGGAGAGCCTTTCACAGATACGCAGTATTTT
TRBJ2-6,.,few,TRBV4-1,CASSQVDRLSGANVLTF,TGCGCCAGCAGCCAAGTGGACAGACTCTCTGGGGCCAACGTCCTGACTTTC
TRBJ1-5,.,.,TRBV7-2,CASSPPDSNQPQHF,TGTGCCAGCAGCCCCCCGGATAGCAATCAGCCCCAGCATTTT
TRBJ1-1,.,once,TRBV19,CASSIWGRVTEAFF,TGTGCCAGTAGTATCTGGGGCAGGGTCACTGAAGCTTTCTTT
TRBJ1-6,.,few,TRBV20-1,CSAPDSLDPSYNSPLHF,TGCAGTGCTCCCGACTCCTTGGACCCCTCCTATAATTCACCCCTCCACTTT
TRBJ2-7,.,.,TRBV6-1,CASSFRQGLSYEQYF,TGTGCCAGCAGTTTCCGACAGGGACTCTCCTACGAGCAGTACTTC
TRBJ2-3,TRBD1,few,TRBV24-1,CATSDAGTERDTQYF,TGTGCCACCAGTGACGCCGGGACAGAGAGGGATACGCAGTATTTT
TRBJ1-2,.,many,TRBV27,CASSFIAFGGLSGYTF,TGTGCCAGCAGTTTCATTGCTTTCGGGGGGCTTAGTGGCTACACCTTC
TRBJ2-5,TRBD2,many,TRBV27,CASSRRTSGRGYSETQYF,TGTGCCAGCAGCCGGAGGACTAGCGGGAGAGGGTACTCGGAGACCCAGTACTTC
TRBJ1-5,.,.,TRBV3-1,CASSPLGGAGLGDQPQHF,TGTGCCAGCAGCCCACTGGGGGGCGCCGGCCTAGGCGATCAGCCCCAGCATTTT
TRBJ2-1,TRBD1,.,TRBV27,CPSSFPDRATRKFF,TGTCCCAGCAGTTTCCCGGACAGGGCAACTAGGAAGTTCTTC
TRBJ2-1,.,.,TRBV9,CASSAGAYRSYNEQFF,TGTGCCAGCAGCGCCGGGGCCTACCGCTCCTACAATGAGCAGTTCTTC
TRBJ1-4,.,.,TRBV4-1,CASSPYPHLGGNEKLFF,TGCGCCAGCAGCCCCTACCCCCACCTTGGGGGTAATGAAAAACTGTTTTTT
TRBJ1-2,.,many,TRBV7-2,CASSPEGYYGYTF,TGTGCCAGCAGCCCAGAGGGGTACTATGGCTACACCTTC
TRBJ2-1,.,.,TRBV2,CASSLDAYNEQFF,TGTGCCAGCTCACTGGATGCCTACAATGAGCAGTTCTTC
TRBJ1-1,.,.,TRBV11-2,CASSLDRQNTEAFF,TGTGCCAGCAGCTTAGATCGACAGAACACTGAAGCTTTCTTT
TRBJ2-2,.,.,TRBV6-2/TRBV6-3,CASSYSGRNTGELFF,TGTGCCAGCAGTTACTCGGGCCGGAACACCGGGGAGCTGTTTTTT
TRBJ1-2,.,.,TRBV7-9,CASSSVPPKEDGYTF,TGTGCCAGCAGCTCGGTCCCGCCTAAAGAGGATGGCTACACCTTC
TRBJ2-7,TRBD2,.,TRBV2,CASSAGTSGVYEQYF,TGTGCCAGCAGCGCCGGGACTAGCGGAGTTTACGAGCAGTACTTC
TRBJ1-1,.,many,TRBV6-2/TRBV6-3,CASSLRGKDTEAFF,TGTGCCAGCAGTTTGCGGGGGAAGGACACTGAAGCTTTCTTT
TRBJ1-1,TRBD1,few,TRBV20-1,CSVIGTVNTEAFF,TGCAGTGTCATCGGGACAGTGAACACTGAAGCTTTCTTT
TRBJ2-7,.,few,TRBV5-4,CASSFGTYEQYF,TGTGCCAGCAGCTTTGGGACCTACGAGCAGTACTTC
TRBJ2-7,TRBD1,few,TRBV24-1,CATSDPDRDPYEQYF,TGTGCCACCAGTGACCCTGACAGGGACCCCTACGAGCAGTACTTC
TRBJ2-2,.,.,TRBV19,CASSIDRGAAGATGELFF,TGTGCAAGTAGTATAGATCGGGGAGCCGCAGGGGCCACCGGGGAGCTGTTTTTT
TRBJ1-1,TRBD1,once,TRBV5-4,CASRPTGGGRNTEAFF,TGTGCCAGCAGACCAACAGGGGGCGGGAGGAACACTGAAGCTTTCTTT
TRBJ2-7,TRBD2,many,TRBV6-5,CASSSGLANEQYF,TGTGCCAGCAGCTCCGGACTAGCGAACGAGCAGTACTTC
TRBJ2-7,TRBD2,many,TRBV20-1,CSALGLAGELKQYF,TGCAGTGCCCTTGGACTAGCGGGAGAATTGAAGCAGTACTTC
TRBJ2-7,TRBD2,few,TRBV15,CATSRGGGGDYEQYF,TGTGCCACCAGCAGAGGCGGCGGGGGGGACTACGAGCAGTACTTC
TRBJ2-5,TRBD1,few,TRBV28,CASNDRDNSKTQYF,TGTGCCAGCAATGACAGGGATAATTCAAAGACCCAGTACTTC
TRBJ1-2,.,.,TRBV4-1,CASSQEFRGNGYTF,TGCGCCAGCAGCCAAGAATTTAGGGGGAATGGCTACACCTTC
TRBJ1-1,.,few,TRBV7-2,CASSLVAGKNTEAFF,TGTGCCAGCAGCTTAGTTGCGGGGAAGAACACTGAAGCTTTCTTT
TRBJ1-4,.,few,TRBV7-9,CASSLAVSAAWLNEKLFF,TGTGCCAGCAGCTTAGCTGTTTCGGCAGCCTGGTTAAATGAAAAACTGTTTTTT